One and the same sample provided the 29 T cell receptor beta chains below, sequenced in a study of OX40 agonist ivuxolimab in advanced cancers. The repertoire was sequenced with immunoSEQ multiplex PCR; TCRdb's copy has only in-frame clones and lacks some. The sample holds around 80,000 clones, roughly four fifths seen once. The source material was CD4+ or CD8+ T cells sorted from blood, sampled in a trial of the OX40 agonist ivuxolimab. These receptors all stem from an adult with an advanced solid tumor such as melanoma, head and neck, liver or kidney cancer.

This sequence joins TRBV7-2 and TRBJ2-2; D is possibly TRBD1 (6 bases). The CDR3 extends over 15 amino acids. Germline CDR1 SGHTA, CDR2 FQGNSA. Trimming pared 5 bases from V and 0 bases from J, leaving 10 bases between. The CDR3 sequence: CASSPQGTNTGELFF. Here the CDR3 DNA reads TGTGCCAGCAGCCCGCAGGGGACGAACACCGGGGAGCTGTTTTTT.

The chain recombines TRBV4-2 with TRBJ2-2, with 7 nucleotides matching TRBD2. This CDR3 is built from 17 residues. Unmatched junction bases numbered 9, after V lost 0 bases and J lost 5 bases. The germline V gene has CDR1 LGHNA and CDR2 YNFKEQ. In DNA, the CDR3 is TGTGCCAGCAGCCAAGAATGGGGTGGCGGGGGAACCGGGGAGCTGTTTTTT. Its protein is CASSQEWGGGGTGELFF.

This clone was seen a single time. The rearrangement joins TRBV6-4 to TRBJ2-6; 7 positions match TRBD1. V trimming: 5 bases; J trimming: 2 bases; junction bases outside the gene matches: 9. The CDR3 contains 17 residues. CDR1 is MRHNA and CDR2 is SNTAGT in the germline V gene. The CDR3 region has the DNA TGTGCCAGCAGTATGGGCGTGGGGACAGCTGGGGCCAACGTCCTGACTTTC. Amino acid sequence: CASSMGVGTAGANVLTF.

The CDR3 DNA follows: TGTGCCAGCAGTTACTCGACAAGGCCCGAGCAGTACTTC. The encoded protein is CASSYSTRPEQYF. The chain combines TRBV6-5 with TRBJ2-7; D is ambiguous. Germline CDR1 is MNHEY and CDR2 is SVGAGI. This CDR3 spans 13 amino acids. Trimming pared 0 bases from V and 6 bases from J, leaving 9 bases between.

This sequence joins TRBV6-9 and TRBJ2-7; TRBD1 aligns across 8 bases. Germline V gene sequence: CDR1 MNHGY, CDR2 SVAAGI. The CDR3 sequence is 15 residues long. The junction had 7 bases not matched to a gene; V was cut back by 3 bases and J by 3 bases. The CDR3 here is CASSYAQGVYYEQYF. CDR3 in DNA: TGTGCCAGCAGTTACGCACAGGGGGTTTACTACGAGCAGTACTTC.

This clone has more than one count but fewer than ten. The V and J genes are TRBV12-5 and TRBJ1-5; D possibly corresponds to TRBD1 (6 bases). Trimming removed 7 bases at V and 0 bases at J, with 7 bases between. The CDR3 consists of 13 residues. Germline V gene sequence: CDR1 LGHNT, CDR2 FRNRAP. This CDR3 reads CASARGSNQPQHF. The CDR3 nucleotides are TGTGCTAGTGCCAGGGGTAGCAATCAGCCCCAGCATTTT.

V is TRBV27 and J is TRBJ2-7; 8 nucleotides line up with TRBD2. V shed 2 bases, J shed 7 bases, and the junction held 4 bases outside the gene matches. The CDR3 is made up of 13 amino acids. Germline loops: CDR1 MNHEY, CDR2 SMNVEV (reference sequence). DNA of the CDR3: TGTGCCAGCAGTTTAGAGCGGGAGATTGAGCAGTACTTC. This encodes CASSLEREIEQYF.

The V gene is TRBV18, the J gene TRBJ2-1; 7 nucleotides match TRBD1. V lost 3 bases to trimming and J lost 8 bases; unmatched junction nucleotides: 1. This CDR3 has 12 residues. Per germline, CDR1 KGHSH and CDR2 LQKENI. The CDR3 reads CASSPTGHEQFF. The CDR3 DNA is TGTGCCAGCTCACCGACAGGGCATGAGCAGTTCTTC.

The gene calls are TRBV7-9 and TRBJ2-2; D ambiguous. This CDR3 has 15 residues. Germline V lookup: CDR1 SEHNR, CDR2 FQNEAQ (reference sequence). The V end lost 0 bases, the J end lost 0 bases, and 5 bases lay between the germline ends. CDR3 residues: CASSLAVANTGELFF. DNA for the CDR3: TGTGCCAGCAGCTTAGCGGTGGCGAACACCGGGGAGCTGTTTTTT.

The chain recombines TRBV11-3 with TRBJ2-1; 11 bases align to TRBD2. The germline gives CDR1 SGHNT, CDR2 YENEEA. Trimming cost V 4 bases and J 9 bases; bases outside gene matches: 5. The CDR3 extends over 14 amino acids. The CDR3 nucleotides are TGTGCCAGCAGCTACGGGACTAGCGGTAGTGAGCAGTTCTTC. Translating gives CASSYGTSGSEQFF.

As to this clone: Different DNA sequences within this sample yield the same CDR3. CDR3 amino acids: CASRPQGNYGYTF. The CDR3 DNA reads as TGTGCCAGCAGACCACAGGGTAACTATGGCTACACCTTC. V gene TRBV28 combines with J gene TRBJ1-2, with a possible D match to TRBD1 (6 bases). This CDR3 contains 13 residues. In germline, CDR1 is MDHEN, CDR2 SYDVKM. The ends were cut back, 6 bases at V and 1 base at J, with 9 bases in the middle.

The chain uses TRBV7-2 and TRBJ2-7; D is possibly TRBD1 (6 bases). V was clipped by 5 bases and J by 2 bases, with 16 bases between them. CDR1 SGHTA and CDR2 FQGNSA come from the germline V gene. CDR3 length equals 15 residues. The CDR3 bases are TGTGCCAGCAGCCCCAACGTCAGGGGACCCTACGAGCAGTACTTC. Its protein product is CASSPNVRGPYEQYF.

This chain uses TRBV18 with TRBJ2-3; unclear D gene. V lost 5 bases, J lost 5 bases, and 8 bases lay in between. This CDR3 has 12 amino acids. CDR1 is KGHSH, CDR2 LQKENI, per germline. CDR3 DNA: TGTGCCAGCTCAACAAACGGAGATACGCAGTATTTT. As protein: CASSTNGDTQYF.

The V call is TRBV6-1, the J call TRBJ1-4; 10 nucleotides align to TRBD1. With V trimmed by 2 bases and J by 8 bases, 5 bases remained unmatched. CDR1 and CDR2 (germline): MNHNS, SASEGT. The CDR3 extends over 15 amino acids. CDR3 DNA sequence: TGTGCCAGCAGTGAATGGGGACAGGGGTTAGAAAAACTGTTTTTT. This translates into CASSEWGQGLEKLFF.

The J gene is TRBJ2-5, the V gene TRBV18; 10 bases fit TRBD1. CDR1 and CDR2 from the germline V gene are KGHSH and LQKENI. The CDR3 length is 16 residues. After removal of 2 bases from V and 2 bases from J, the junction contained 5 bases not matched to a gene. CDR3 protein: CASSPMGTGAQETQYF. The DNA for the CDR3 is TGTGCCAGCTCACCAATGGGGACAGGGGCTCAAGAGACCCAGTACTTC.

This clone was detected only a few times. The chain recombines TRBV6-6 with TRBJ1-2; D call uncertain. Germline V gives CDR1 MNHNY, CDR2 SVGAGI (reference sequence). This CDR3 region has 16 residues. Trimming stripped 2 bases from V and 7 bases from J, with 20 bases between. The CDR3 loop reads CASSYPLPGSSFGYTF. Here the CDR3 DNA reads TGTGCCAGCAGTTACCCACTTCCGGGTAGCTCGTTTGGCTACACCTTC.

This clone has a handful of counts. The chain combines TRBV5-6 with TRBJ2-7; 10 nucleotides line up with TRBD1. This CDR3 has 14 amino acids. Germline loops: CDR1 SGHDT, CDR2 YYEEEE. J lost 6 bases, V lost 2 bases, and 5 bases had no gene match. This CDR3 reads CASSFGQGDGEQYF. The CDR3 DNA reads TGTGCCAGCAGCTTCGGACAGGGGGACGGCGAGCAGTACTTC.

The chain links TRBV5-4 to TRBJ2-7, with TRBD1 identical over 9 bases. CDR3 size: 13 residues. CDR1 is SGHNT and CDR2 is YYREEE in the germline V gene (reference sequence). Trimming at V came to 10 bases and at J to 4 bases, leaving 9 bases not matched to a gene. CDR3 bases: TGTGCCGTACACGGACAGGGGCTATACGAGCAGTACTTC. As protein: CAVHGQGLYEQYF. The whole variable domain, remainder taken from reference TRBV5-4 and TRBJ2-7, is ETGVTQSPTHLIKTRGQQVTLRCSSQSGHNTVSWYQQALGQGPQFIFQYYREEENGRGNFPPRFSGLQFPNYSSELNVNALELDDSALYLCAVHGQGLYEQYFGPGTRLTVT.

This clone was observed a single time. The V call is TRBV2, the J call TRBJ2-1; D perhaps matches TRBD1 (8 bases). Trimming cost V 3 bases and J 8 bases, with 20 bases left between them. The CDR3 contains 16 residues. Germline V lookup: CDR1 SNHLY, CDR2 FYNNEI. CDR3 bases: TGTGCCAGCAGTGAGGGAGGGGCAGGGGGCCTGGATGAGCAGTTCTTC. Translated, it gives CASSEGGAGGLDEQFF.

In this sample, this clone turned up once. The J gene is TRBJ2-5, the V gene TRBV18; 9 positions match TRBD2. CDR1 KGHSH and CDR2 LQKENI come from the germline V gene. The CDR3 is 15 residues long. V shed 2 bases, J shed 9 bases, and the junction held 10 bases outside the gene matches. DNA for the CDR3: TGTGCCAGCTCACCAGGGACTAGCAGATCTGGGGCCCAGTACTTC. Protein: CASSPGTSRSGAQYF.

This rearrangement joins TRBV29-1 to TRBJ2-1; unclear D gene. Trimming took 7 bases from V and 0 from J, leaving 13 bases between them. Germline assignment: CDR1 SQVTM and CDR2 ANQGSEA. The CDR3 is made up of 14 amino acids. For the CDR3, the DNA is TGCAGCGCCACTGCGGCGAGCTCCTACAATGAGCAGTTCTTC. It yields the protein CSATAASSYNEQFF.

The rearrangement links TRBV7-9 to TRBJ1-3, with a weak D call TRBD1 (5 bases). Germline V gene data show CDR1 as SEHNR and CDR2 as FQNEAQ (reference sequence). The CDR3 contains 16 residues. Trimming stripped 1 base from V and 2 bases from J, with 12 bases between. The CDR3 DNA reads TGTGCCAGCAGCTTAGAATGGGGGAGAACTGGAAACACCATATATTTT. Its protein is CASSLEWGRTGNTIYF.

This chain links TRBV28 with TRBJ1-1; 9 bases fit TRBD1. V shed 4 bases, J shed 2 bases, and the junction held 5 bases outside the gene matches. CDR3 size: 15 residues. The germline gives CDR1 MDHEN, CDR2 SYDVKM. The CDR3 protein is CASSWAGQGNTEAFF. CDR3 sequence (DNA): TGTGCCAGCAGTTGGGCGGGACAGGGTAACACTGAAGCTTTCTTT.

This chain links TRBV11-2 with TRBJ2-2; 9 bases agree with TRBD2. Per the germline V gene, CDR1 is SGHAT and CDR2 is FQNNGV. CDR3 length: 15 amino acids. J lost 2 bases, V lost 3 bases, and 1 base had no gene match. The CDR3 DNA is TGTGCCAGCAGCTTTAGCGGGAGTAACACCGGGGAGCTGTTTTTT. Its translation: CASSFSGSNTGELFF.

CDR3 sequence: CASRGQPRSPLHF. The CDR3 bases are TGTGCCAGCAGGGGACAGCCCCGTTCACCCCTCCACTTT. This chain connects TRBV28 to TRBJ1-6, with TRBD1 matching 7 bases. Unmatched junction bases numbered 5, after V lost 6 bases and J lost 9 bases. The CDR3 spans 13 residues. Per germline, CDR1 MDHEN and CDR2 SYDVKM.

CDR3 DNA: TGTGCCAGCAACGAGCGGGACGACACCGGGGAGCTGTTTTTT. Protein product: CASNERDDTGELFF. V is TRBV12-1 and J is TRBJ2-2; the tabulated D call, TRBD2, remains unverified against the DNA. TRBV12-1 is a pseudogene. The CDR3 is made up of 14 amino acids.

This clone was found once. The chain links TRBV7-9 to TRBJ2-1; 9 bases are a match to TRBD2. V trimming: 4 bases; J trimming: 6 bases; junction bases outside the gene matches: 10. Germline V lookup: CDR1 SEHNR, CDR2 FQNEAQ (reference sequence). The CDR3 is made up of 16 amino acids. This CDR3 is CASSSGLAGRVNEQFF. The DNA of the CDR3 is TGTGCCAGCAGCTCGGGGCTAGCGGGAAGGGTCAATGAGCAGTTCTTC. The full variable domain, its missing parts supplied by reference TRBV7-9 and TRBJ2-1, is DTGVSQNPRHKITKRGQNVTFRCDPISEHNRLYWYRQTLGQGPEFLTYFQNEAQLEKSRLLSDRFSAERPKGSFSTLEIQRTEQGDSAMYLCASSSGLAGRVNEQFFGPGTRLTVL.

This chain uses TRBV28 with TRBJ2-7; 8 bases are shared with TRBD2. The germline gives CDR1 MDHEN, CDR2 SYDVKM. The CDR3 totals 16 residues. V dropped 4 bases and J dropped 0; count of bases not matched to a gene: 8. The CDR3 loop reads CASSSPGGKGSYEQYF. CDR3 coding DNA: TGTGCCAGCAGTTCCCCGGGAGGGAAGGGCTCCTACGAGCAGTACTTC.

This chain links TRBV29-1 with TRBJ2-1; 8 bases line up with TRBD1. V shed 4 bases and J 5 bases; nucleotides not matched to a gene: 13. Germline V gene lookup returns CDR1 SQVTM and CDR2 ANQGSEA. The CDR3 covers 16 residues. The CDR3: CSVGGQGGFDNNEQFF. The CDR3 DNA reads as TGCAGCGTTGGAGGACAGGGTGGGTTCGACAACAATGAGCAGTTCTTC.